The 24 T cell receptor beta chains reported below all come from one sample, sequenced in a study of cytomegalovirus exposure and HLA in healthy donors. 13 Jbeta primers and 60 Vbeta primers were used for the PCR. Assay: immunoSEQ multiplex PCR; the TCRdb copy retains only in-frame clones and omits some. The sample holds fewer than 250,000 clones, 60% to 80% seen once. Material for sequencing was PBMCs. These receptors came from a woman between 18 and 29 years old in good health and CMV-seronegative.

The chain has TRBV5-1 and TRBJ1-1, with TRBD1 identical over 7 bases. This CDR3 has 15 residues. J gave up 1 base and V 4 bases, and 7 bases lay outside the gene matches. Germline V gives CDR1 SGHRS, CDR2 YFSETQ. CDR3 in amino acids: CASSKTTGTNTEAFF. CDR3 coding DNA: TGCGCCAGCAGCAAAACGACAGGGACGAACACTGAAGCTTTCTTT.

This chain uses TRBV2 with TRBJ1-3; D is ambiguous. V was clipped by 6 bases and J by 0 bases, with 9 bases between them. This CDR3 contains 14 residues. Germline CDR1 reads SNHLY; CDR2 reads FYNNEI. The DNA for the CDR3 is TGTGCCAGCAGCCTACAGAGCTCTGGAAACACCATATATTTT. Protein: CASSLQSSGNTIYF.

This chain uses TRBV9 with TRBJ2-1, with TRBD2 identical over 7 bases. There are 17 residues in the CDR3. Germline CDR1 is SGDLS and CDR2 is YYNGEE. The V segment lost 4 bases and the J segment 0 bases; nucleotides outside the gene matches: 10. The CDR3 coding sequence is TGTGCCAGCAGCCTCCCCGCTAGCGGAAGCTCCTACAATGAGCAGTTCTTC. Its protein product is CASSLPASGSSYNEQFF.

The chain carries TRBV5-1 and TRBJ1-1; 11 bases are shared with TRBD1. Trimming at V came to 4 bases and at J to 10 bases, leaving 6 bases not matched to a gene. There are 13 residues in the CDR3. The germline gives CDR1 SGHRS, CDR2 YFSETQ. The CDR3 here is CASSVDRGLLAFF. The CDR3 DNA reads TGCGCCAGCAGCGTGGACAGGGGGCTTTTAGCTTTCTTT.

The chain joins TRBV30 to TRBJ2-2; TRBD2 is a possible D gene (7 bases). This CDR3 comprises 14 residues. Per the germline V gene, CDR1 is GTSNPN and CDR2 is SVGIG (reference sequence). Trimming stripped 0 bases from V and 5 bases from J, with 10 bases between. CDR3 DNA: TGTGCCTGGAGTGTAGGGGGGGCAACCGGGGAGCTGTTTTTT. Protein sequence: CAWSVGGATGELFF.

V and J are TRBV9 and TRBJ1-5; possibly TRBD1 for D (6 bases). The CDR3 covers 14 residues. V lost 3 bases and J 3 bases, leaving 10 bases between the germline ends. Germline V gene sequence: CDR1 SGDLS, CDR2 YYNGEE. CDR3 amino acids: CASSGGGVNQPQHF. DNA of the CDR3: TGTGCCAGCAGCGGAGGGGGAGTCAATCAGCCCCAGCATTTT.

This chain uses TRBV7-2 with TRBJ1-5; 7 bases match TRBD1. Per the germline V gene, CDR1 is SGHTA and CDR2 is FQGNSA. The CDR3 contains 17 residues. V trimming: 5 bases; J trimming: 8 bases; junction bases outside the gene matches: 18. The DNA of the CDR3 is TGTGCCAGCAGCCTCGGACAGGCCCACCGGGGGATCGAGCCCCAGCATTTT. Its translation: CASSLGQAHRGIEPQHF.

The CDR3 DNA sequence: TGTGCCAGCAGCTCCCGACTAGCGGTGCCGACCTACGAGCAGTACTTC. Its translation is CASSSRLAVPTYEQYF. The chain uses TRBV21-1 and TRBJ2-7; the DNA was not used to check the table's D call, TRBD2. TRBV21-1 is recorded as a pseudogene. CDR3 length equals 16 residues.

A few counts support this clone. The V call is TRBV7-2, the J call TRBJ1-1, with 9 bases fitting TRBD1. Trimming removed 4 bases from V and 5 bases from J; junction bases left unmatched: 5. CDR1 and CDR2 from the germline V gene are SGHTA and FQGNSA. This CDR3 is 14 amino acids long. CDR3 sequence: CASSSQGARTEAFF. CDR3 in DNA: TGTGCCAGCAGCTCACAGGGGGCGCGGACTGAAGCTTTCTTT.

The chain carries TRBV5-8 and TRBJ2-6, with D uncertain. CDR3 size: 15 residues. V shed 1 base and J shed 3 bases, with 8 bases lying between them. Germline loops: CDR1 SGHTS, CDR2 YDEGEE. The CDR3 DNA is TGTGCCAGCAGCTTGCGAGGCGGTGGGGCCAACGTCCTGACTTTC. Encoded protein: CASSLRGGGANVLTF.

The chain recombines TRBV4-3 with TRBJ1-1, with TRBD1 identical over 9 bases. CDR3 length: 14 residues. Germline-derived CDR1 and CDR2 are LGHNA and YSLEER. V gave up 4 bases and J gave up 4 bases; unmatched junction bases: 4. Written as DNA, the CDR3 is TGCGCCAGCAGCCTCAACAGGGGGCTCACTGAAGCTTTCTTT. Translating it yields CASSLNRGLTEAFF.

The chain is built from TRBV2 and TRBJ2-1; 7 nucleotides line up with TRBD2. V was pared by 4 bases and J by 4 bases, with 4 bases of the junction left unmatched. The CDR3 is made up of 14 amino acids. Germline loops: CDR1 SNHLY, CDR2 FYNNEI. Here the CDR3 DNA reads TGTGCCAGCAGTGGGCGGGGACTATACAATGAGCAGTTCTTC. It codes for CASSGRGLYNEQFF.

A few counts support this clone. CDR3 loop: CASSEGPGQINEKLFF. DNA of the CDR3: TGTGCCAGCAGCGAGGGACCGGGACAGATCAATGAAAAACTGTTTTTT. This rearrangement joins TRBV9 to TRBJ1-4; 7 bases align to TRBD1. J lost 5 bases, V lost 3 bases, and 10 bases had no gene match. The CDR3 length is 16 residues. Germline lookup yields CDR1 SGDLS and CDR2 YYNGEE. Combining the CDR3 with reference TRBV9 and TRBJ1-4 gives the whole variable domain DSGVTQTPKHLITATGQRVTLRCSPRSGDLSVYWYQQSLDQGLQFLIQYYNGEERAKGNILERFSAQQFPDLHSELNLSSLELGDSALYFCASSEGPGQINEKLFFGSGTQLSVL.

V usage is TRBV6-5 and J usage is TRBJ1-2, with 10 bases that match TRBD1. Germline V gives CDR1 MNHEY, CDR2 SVGAGI. This CDR3 comprises 13 residues. The trim removed 5 bases at V and 8 bases at J, leaving 5 bases unmatched. The chain's CDR3 is CASSTGQGGGYTF. The CDR3 coding sequence is TGTGCCAGCAGTACCGGACAGGGGGGCGGCTACACCTTC.

Details on this clone: An end of the junction differs from the germline gene, which may be a read error. J is TRBJ2-7 and V is TRBV4-1; D possibly corresponds to TRBD1 (6 bases). This CDR3 comprises 13 residues. CDR1 is MGHRA and CDR2 is YSYEKL in the germline V gene. The CDR3 bases are TGCGCCAGCAGCCACCCAATCCGGGACACAGTTAGCTTC. It is translated as CASSHPIRDTVSF.

This clone has a handful of counts. The genes are TRBV6-5 and TRBJ2-5; 8 bases are shared with TRBD1. The ends lost 5 bases at V and 7 bases at J; junction bases unmatched: 12. This CDR3 spans 15 amino acids. Looked up from germline, CDR1 is MNHEY and CDR2 is SVGAGI. CDR3 sequence reads: CASSRQGKSGGTQYF. The CDR3 DNA reads as TGTGCCAGCAGTCGACAGGGGAAATCTGGGGGGACCCAGTACTTC.

Points on this clone: The junction does not match germline at one end; this may be a read error. The CDR3 nucleotides read TGTTCCAGCAGCTTAGGAATGCGGGGCCAAGAGACCCAGTACTTC. Its protein product is CSSSLGMRGQETQYF. This chain connects TRBV7-9 to TRBJ2-5; perhaps TRBD2 as D (6 bases). Per germline, CDR1 SEHNR and CDR2 FQNEAQ (reference sequence). This CDR3 comprises 15 residues.

The CDR3 here is CASRGPSGGAYNEQFF. The CDR3 bases are TGTGCCAGCAGGGGCCCTAGCGGGGGTGCCTACAATGAGCAGTTCTTC. This chain links TRBV2 with TRBJ2-1, with 10 bases that match TRBD2. The CDR3 extends over 16 amino acids. J gave up 2 bases and V 6 bases, and 7 bases lay outside the gene matches. Per the germline V gene, CDR1 is SNHLY and CDR2 is FYNNEI. The variable domain in full, with the rest retrieved from reference TRBV2 and TRBJ2-1, is EPEVTQTPSHQVTQMGQEVILRCVPISNHLYFYWYRQILGQKVEFLVSFYNNEISEKSEIFDDQFSVERPDGSNFTLKIRSTKLEDSAMYFCASRGPSGGAYNEQFFGPGTRLTVL.

The sample holds one count of this clone. J is TRBJ2-5 and V is TRBV6-6; D gene ambiguous. Germline V gives CDR1 MNHNY, CDR2 SVGAGI (reference sequence). The CDR3 length is 13 residues. The V end was cut by 1 base, the J end by 3 bases, with 6 bases between. In nucleotides, the CDR3 is TGTGCCAGCAGTTACTACAGAGAAGAGACCCAGTACTTC. Its translation: CASSYYREETQYF.

This sequence joins TRBV5-4 and TRBJ2-7, with 8 positions matching TRBD2. Per the germline V gene, CDR1 is SGHNT and CDR2 is YYREEE (reference sequence). The CDR3 totals 14 residues. V trimming: 7 bases; J trimming: 3 bases; junction bases outside the gene matches: 9. CDR3 DNA: TGTGCCAGCTCAACCGGGACTAGAATCTACGAGCAGTACTTC. Its translation: CASSTGTRIYEQYF.

The J gene is TRBJ1-2, the V gene TRBV6-6; weak D call: TRBD1 (6 bases). Trimming removed 0 bases from V and 4 bases from J, with 15 bases in between. In germline, CDR1 is MNHNY, CDR2 SVGAGI (reference sequence). The CDR3 sequence is 16 residues long. Written as DNA, the CDR3 is TGTGCCAGCAGTTACTCGAAAACAGGGACCGTCTATGGCTACACCTTC. Its translation: CASSYSKTGTVYGYTF.

V usage is TRBV18 and J usage is TRBJ2-1, with 10 bases identical to TRBD1. Germline V lookup: CDR1 KGHSH, CDR2 LQKENI. V lost 4 bases, J lost 3 bases, and 18 bases stayed unmatched. This CDR3 region has 20 residues. CDR3 amino acids: CASSRDRGEGIREFYNEQFF. The CDR3 DNA follows: TGTGCCAGCTCACGGGACAGGGGAGAAGGTATTCGGGAGTTCTACAATGAGCAGTTCTTC.

CDR3 sequence reads: CASGLVAFDRGSNQPQHF. The CDR3 DNA sequence: TGTGCTAGTGGTCTTGTCGCTTTCGATCGGGGAAGCAATCAGCCCCAGCATTTT. The chain employs TRBV12-5 and TRBJ1-5, with D unclear. This CDR3 has 18 amino acids. Trimming removed 5 bases at V and 1 base at J, with 21 bases between. Germline-derived CDR1 and CDR2 are LGHNT and FRNRAP.

The chain joins TRBV25-1 to TRBJ2-5; maybe TRBD2 (7 bases). The V end lost 0 bases, the J end lost 4 bases, and 18 bases lay between the germline ends. This CDR3 has 17 amino acids. CDR1 MGHDK and CDR2 SYGVNS come from the germline V gene. The CDR3 is CASSEYRGGAGGETQYF. The CDR3 coding sequence is TGTGCCAGCAGTGAATATAGAGGGGGGGCAGGTGGAGAGACCCAGTACTTC.